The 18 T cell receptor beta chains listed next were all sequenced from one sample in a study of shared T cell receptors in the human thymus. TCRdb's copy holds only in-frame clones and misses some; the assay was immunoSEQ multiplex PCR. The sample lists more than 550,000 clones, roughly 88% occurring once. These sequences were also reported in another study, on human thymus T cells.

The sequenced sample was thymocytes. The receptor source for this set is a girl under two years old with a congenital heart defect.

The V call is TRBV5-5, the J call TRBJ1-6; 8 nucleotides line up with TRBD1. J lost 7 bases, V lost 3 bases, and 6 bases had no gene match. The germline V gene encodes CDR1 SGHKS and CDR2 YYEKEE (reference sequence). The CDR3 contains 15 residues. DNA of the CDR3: TGTGCCAGCAGCTGGGGACAGGAGACAAATTCACCCCTCCACTTT. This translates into CASSWGQETNSPLHF.

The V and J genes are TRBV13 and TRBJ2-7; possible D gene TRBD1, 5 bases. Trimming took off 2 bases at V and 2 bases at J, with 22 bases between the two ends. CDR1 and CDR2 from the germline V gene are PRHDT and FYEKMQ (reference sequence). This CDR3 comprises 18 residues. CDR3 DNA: TGTGCCAGCAGCTTAAACGGACACCTGGCCGGGTGGGCCTACGAGCAGTACTTC. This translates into CASSLNGHLAGWAYEQYF.

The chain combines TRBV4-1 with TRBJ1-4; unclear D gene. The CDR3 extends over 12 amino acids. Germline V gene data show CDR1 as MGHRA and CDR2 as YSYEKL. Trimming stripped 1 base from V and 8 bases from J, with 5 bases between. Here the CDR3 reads CASSQAGEKLFF. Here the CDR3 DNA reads TGCGCCAGCAGCCAAGCAGGAGAAAAACTGTTTTTT.

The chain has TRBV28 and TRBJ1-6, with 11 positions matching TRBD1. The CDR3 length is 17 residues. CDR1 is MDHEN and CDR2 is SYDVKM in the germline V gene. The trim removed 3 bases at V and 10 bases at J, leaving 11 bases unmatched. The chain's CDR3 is CASSFLWGTGGFSPLHF. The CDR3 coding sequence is TGTGCCAGCAGTTTCTTGTGGGGGACAGGGGGTTTCTCACCCCTCCACTTT.

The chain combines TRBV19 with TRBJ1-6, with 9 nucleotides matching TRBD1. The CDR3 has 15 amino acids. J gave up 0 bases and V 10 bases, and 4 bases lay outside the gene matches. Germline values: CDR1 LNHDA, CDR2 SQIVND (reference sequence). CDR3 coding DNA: TGTGCCACCCGACAGGGGGTCTCCTATAATTCACCCCTCCACTTT. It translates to CATRQGVSYNSPLHF.

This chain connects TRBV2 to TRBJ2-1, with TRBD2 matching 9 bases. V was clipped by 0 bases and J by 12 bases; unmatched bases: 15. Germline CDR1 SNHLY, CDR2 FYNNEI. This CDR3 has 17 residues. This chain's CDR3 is CASSEALRAGGRMGQFF. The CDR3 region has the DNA TGTGCCAGCAGTGAAGCGCTTCGGGCGGGGGGGCGAATGGGGCAGTTCTTC. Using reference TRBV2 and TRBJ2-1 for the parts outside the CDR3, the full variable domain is EPEVTQTPSHQVTQMGQEVILRCVPISNHLYFYWYRQILGQKVEFLVSFYNNEISEKSEIFDDQFSVERPDGSNFTLKIRSTKLEDSAMYFCASSEALRAGGRMGQFFGPGTRLTVL.

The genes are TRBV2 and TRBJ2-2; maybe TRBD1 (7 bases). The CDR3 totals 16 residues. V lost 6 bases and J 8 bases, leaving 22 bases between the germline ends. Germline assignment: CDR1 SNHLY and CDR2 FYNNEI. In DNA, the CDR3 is TGTGCCAGCAGAACCAAGGGAGGACAGGAGAATGGGGAGCTGTTTTTT. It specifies CASRTKGGQENGELFF. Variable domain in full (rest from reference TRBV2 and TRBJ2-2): EPEVTQTPSHQVTQMGQEVILRCVPISNHLYFYWYRQILGQKVEFLVSFYNNEISEKSEIFDDQFSVERPDGSNFTLKIRSTKLEDSAMYFCASRTKGGQENGELFFGEGSRLTVL.

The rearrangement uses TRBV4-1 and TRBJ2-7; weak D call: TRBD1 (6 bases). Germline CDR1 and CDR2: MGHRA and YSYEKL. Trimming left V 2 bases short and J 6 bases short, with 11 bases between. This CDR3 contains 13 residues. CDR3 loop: CASSQKQGREQYF. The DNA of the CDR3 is TGCGCCAGCAGCCAAAAACAGGGCCGCGAGCAGTACTTC.

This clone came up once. The CDR3 sequence is CASRSGDPSYNEQFF. DNA for the CDR3: TGTGCCAGCAGGTCAGGGGATCCCTCCTACAATGAGCAGTTCTTC. The chain employs TRBV6-1 and TRBJ2-1, with TRBD1 as a possible D gene (6 bases). The germline V and J ends were trimmed by 6 bases and 0 bases, with 12 bases remaining between them. The CDR3 spans 15 residues. CDR1 and CDR2 from the germline V gene are MNHNS and SASEGT.

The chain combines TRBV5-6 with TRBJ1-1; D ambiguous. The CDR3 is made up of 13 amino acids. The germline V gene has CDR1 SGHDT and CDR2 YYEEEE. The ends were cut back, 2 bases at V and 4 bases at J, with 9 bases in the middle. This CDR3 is CASSFGGGTEAFF. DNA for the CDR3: TGTGCCAGCAGCTTCGGTGGAGGCACTGAAGCTTTCTTT.

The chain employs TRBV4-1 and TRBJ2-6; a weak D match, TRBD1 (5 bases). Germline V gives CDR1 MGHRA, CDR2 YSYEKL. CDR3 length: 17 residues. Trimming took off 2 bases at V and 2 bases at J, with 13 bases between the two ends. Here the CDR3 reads CASSQSSRRAGANVLTF. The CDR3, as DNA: TGCGCCAGCAGCCAATCGTCCCGCAGGGCTGGGGCCAACGTCCTGACTTTC.

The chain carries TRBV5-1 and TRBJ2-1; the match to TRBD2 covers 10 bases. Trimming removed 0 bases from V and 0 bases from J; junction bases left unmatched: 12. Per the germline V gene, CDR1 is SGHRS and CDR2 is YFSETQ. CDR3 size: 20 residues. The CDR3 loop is CASSLDSLAGALISYNEQFF. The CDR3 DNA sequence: TGCGCCAGCAGCTTGGACTCGCTAGCGGGGGCTCTTATCTCCTACAATGAGCAGTTCTTC.

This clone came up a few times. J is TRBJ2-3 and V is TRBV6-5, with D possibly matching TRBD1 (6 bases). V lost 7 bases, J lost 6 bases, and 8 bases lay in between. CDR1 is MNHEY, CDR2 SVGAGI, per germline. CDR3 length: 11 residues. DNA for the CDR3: TGTGCCAGCACGCAGGGGGATACGCAGTATTTT. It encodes CASTQGDTQYF.

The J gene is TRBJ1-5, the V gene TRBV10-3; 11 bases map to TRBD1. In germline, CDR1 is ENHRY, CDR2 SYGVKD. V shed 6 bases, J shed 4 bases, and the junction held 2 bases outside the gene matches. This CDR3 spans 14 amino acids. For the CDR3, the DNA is TGTGCCATCAGGGGACAGGGGGATAATCAGCCCCAGCATTTT. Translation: CAIRGQGDNQPQHF.

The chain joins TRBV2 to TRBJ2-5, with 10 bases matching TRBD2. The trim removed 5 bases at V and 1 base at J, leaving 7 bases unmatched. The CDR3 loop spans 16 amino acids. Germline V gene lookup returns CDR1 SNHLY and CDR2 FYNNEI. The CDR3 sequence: CASSFWTSGSQETQYF. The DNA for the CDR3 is TGTGCCAGCAGTTTTTGGACTAGCGGCTCCCAAGAGACCCAGTACTTC.

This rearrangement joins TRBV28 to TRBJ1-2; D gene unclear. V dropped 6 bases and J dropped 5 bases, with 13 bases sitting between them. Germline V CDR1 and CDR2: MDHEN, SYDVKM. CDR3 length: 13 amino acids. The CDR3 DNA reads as TGTGCCAGCAGCCTGCAGGCATCTTATGGCTACACCTTC. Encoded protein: CASSLQASYGYTF.

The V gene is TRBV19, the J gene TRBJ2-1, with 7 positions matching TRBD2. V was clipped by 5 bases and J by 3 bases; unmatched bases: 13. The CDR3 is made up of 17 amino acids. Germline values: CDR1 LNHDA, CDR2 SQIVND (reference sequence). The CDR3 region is CASSGAGGGHYYNEQFF. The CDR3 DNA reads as TGTGCCAGTAGTGGGGCGGGCGGGGGTCATTACTACAATGAGCAGTTCTTC.

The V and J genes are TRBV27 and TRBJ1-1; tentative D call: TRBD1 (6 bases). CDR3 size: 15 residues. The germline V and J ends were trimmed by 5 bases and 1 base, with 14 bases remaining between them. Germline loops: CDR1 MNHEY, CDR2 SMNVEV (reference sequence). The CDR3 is CASSINRAGNTEAFF. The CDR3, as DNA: TGTGCCAGCAGTATAAACAGGGCGGGGAACACTGAAGCTTTCTTT.